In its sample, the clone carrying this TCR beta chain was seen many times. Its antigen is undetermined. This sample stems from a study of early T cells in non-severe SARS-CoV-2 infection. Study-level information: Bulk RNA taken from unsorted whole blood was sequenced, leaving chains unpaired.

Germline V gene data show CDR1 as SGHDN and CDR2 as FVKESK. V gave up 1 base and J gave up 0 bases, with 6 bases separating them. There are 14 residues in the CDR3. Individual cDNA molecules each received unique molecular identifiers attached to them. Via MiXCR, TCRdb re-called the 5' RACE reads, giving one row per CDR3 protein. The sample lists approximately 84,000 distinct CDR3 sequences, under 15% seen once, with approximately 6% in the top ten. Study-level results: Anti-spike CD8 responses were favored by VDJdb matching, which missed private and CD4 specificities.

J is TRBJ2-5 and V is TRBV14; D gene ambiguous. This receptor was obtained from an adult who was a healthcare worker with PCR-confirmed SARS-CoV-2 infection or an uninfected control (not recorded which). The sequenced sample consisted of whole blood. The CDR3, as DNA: TGTGCCAGCAGCCAAGTAACGTACCAAGAGACCCAGTACTTC. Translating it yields CASSQVTYQETQYF.